What follows are 22 T cell receptor beta chains derived from one specimen sequenced in a study of radiotherapy plus CTLA-4 blockade in lung cancer. Assay used: immunoSEQ multiplex PCR; TCRdb lists only in-frame clones, some missing. Altogether 85,000 to 100,000 clones are present, approximately 86% being singletons, with the ten largest covering over 15%. The sequenced sample was peripheral blood, obtained from a patient treated with radiotherapy plus ipilimumab. The receptor source for this set is a human donor with non-small cell lung cancer that progressed on radiotherapy plus ipilimumab.

Points on this clone: The conserved phenylalanine or tryptophan is not found at the CDR3 terminus, so this likely reflects a read error. The gene calls are TRBV28 and TRBJ1-2; D gene uncertain. CDR3 length: 11 residues. The ends were cut back, 3 bases at V and 3 bases at J, with 2 bases in the middle. Germline V gene data show CDR1 as MDHEN and CDR2 as SYDVKM. CDR3 in DNA: TGTGCCAGCAGTTTTGACTATGGCTACACCCTC. Protein product: CASSFDYGYTL.

The chain is built from TRBV13 and TRBJ1-1, with D uncertain. V lost 5 bases and J lost 0, with 13 bases in between. This CDR3 is built from 15 residues. Germline V lookup: CDR1 PRHDT, CDR2 FYEKMQ (reference sequence). The CDR3 DNA reads TGTGCCAGCAGCAGCCGGCGGGGAATGAACACTGAAGCTTTCTTT. This sequence encodes CASSSRRGMNTEAFF.

This rearrangement joins TRBV19 to TRBJ1-5; D gene uncertain. V lost 2 bases, J lost 5 bases, and 7 bases lay in between. CDR1 LNHDA and CDR2 SQIVND come from the germline V gene (reference sequence). CDR3 length equals 13 residues. The CDR3 loop reads CASSIRVHQPQHF. The CDR3 nucleotides read TGTGCCAGTAGTATACGGGTGCATCAGCCCCAGCATTTT.

This chain connects TRBV27 to TRBJ2-2, with TRBD1 matching 8 bases. The CDR3 covers 13 residues. Germline V gene data show CDR1 as MNHEY and CDR2 as SMNVEV (reference sequence). The V segment lost 5 bases and the J segment 6 bases; nucleotides outside the gene matches: 2. The CDR3 sequence is CASSQTGAGELFF. The CDR3 coding sequence is TGTGCCAGCAGTCAGACAGGGGCCGGGGAGCTGTTTTTT.

Only one count was recorded for this clone. This chain joins TRBV5-4 and TRBJ2-4; D perhaps matches TRBD1 (6 bases). This CDR3 region has 14 residues. Germline CDR1 SGHNT, CDR2 YYREEE (reference sequence). V was clipped by 4 bases and J by 8 bases, with 16 bases between them. The CDR3 spells CASSRDTQEDIQYF. The CDR3 bases are TGTGCCAGCAGCAGGGACACCCAAGAGGACATTCAGTACTTC. Combining the CDR3 with reference TRBV5-4 and TRBJ2-4 gives the whole variable domain ETGVTQSPTHLIKTRGQQVTLRCSSQSGHNTVSWYQQALGQGPQFIFQYYREEENGRGNFPPRFSGLQFPNYSSELNVNALELDDSALYLCASSRDTQEDIQYFGAGTRLSVL.

This clone appeared a single time. This chain links TRBV28 with TRBJ1-1; D call uncertain. CDR1 and CDR2 from the germline V gene are MDHEN and SYDVKM. There are 13 residues in the CDR3. V shed 3 bases and J shed 8 bases, with 13 bases lying between them. The CDR3 spells CASSFSPPVEAFF. The CDR3 coding sequence is TGTGCCAGCAGTTTTTCCCCACCGGTGGAAGCTTTCTTT.

There are a few counts of this clone. The rearrangement links TRBV19 to TRBJ1-1; D ambiguous. V lost 8 bases to trimming and J lost 3 bases, with 7 bases between them. The germline V gene has CDR1 LNHDA and CDR2 SQIVND (reference sequence). The CDR3 spans 11 residues. DNA of the CDR3: TGTGCCAGTTTTGCCCACACTGAAGCTTTCTTT. Its translation: CASFAHTEAFF.

V usage is TRBV28 and J usage is TRBJ1-6, with 8 bases identical to TRBD1. The CDR3 contains 12 residues. Germline CDR1 MDHEN, CDR2 SYDVKM. J lost 10 bases, V lost 11 bases, and 7 bases had no gene match. The CDR3 spells CACGTGSSPLHF. The CDR3 coding sequence is TGTGCCTGCGGGACAGGATCCTCACCCCTCCACTTT.

The CDR3 nucleotides read TGTGCCAGCAGTTTAGGGAGGCAGGGGTGGGCCACAGATACGCAGTATTTT. Its protein is CASSLGRQGWATDTQYF. This chain connects TRBV28 to TRBJ2-3; D might be TRBD1 or TRBD2, each matching 6 bases. Trimming left V 2 bases short and J 2 bases short, with 17 bases between. The CDR3 is made up of 17 amino acids. The germline CDR1 and CDR2 sequences are MDHEN and SYDVKM.

J is TRBJ2-5 and V is TRBV28; D is unclear. The V gene's germline CDR1 is MDHEN and CDR2 SYDVKM. The CDR3 is 11 amino acids. V lost 6 bases and J lost 8, with 10 bases in between. CDR3 region: CASSLRFTQYF. The CDR3 DNA is TGTGCCAGCAGCCTCCGGTTTACCCAGTACTTC.

V and J are TRBV19 and TRBJ1-6; no clear D. V was trimmed by 6 bases and J by 7 bases, leaving 16 bases between them. CDR1 is LNHDA and CDR2 is SQIVND in the germline V gene (reference sequence). The CDR3 contains 15 residues. The CDR3 coding sequence is TGTGCCAGTAGCAATCGAGGGTTAGTGAATTCACCCCTCCACTTT. It encodes CASSNRGLVNSPLHF. Full variable domain (outside the CDR3, taken from reference TRBV19 and TRBJ1-6): DGGITQSPKYLFRKEGQNVTLSCEQNLNHDAMYWYRQDPGQGLRLIYYSQIVNDFQKGDIAEGYSVSREKKESFPLTVTSAQKNPTAFYLCASSNRGLVNSPLHFGNGTRLTVT.

The chain recombines TRBV4-2 with TRBJ1-6, with a weak D call TRBD1 (5 bases). V lost 0 bases and J lost 9, with 12 bases in between. CDR1 is LGHNA and CDR2 is YNFKEQ in the germline V gene. The length of the CDR3 is 15 residues. In DNA, the CDR3 is TGTGCCAGCAGCCAAGATACCCAGGGTCTTTCACCCCTCCACTTT. As protein: CASSQDTQGLSPLHF.

V usage is TRBV7-2 and J usage is TRBJ1-1; D remains unclear. The CDR3 extends over 13 amino acids. The germline V gene has CDR1 SGHTA and CDR2 FQGNSA. The germline V and J ends were trimmed by 4 bases and 1 base, with 7 bases remaining between them. The chain's CDR3 is CASSSYQNTEAFF. In DNA form, the CDR3 reads TGTGCCAGCAGCTCGTATCAGAACACTGAAGCTTTCTTT.

The chain has TRBV6-5 and TRBJ1-6; no clear D. The CDR3 contains 14 residues. The ends were cut back, 6 bases at V and 6 bases at J, with 12 bases in the middle. Germline lookup yields CDR1 MNHEY and CDR2 SVGAGI. In DNA form, the CDR3 reads TGTGCCAGCAGAAAGGAATGGGGTAATTCACCCCTCCACTTT. This encodes CASRKEWGNSPLHF.

V is TRBV28 and J is TRBJ2-3, with D tentatively TRBD1 or TRBD2 (6 bases each). CDR1 MDHEN and CDR2 SYDVKM come from the germline V gene. The CDR3 contains 15 residues. V lost 4 bases and J lost 1, with 12 bases in between. The CDR3 region is CASSSGGLGTDTQYF. DNA of the CDR3: TGTGCCAGCAGTTCCGGGGGCTTGGGCACAGATACGCAGTATTTT. Full variable domain (missing parts from reference TRBV28 and TRBJ2-3): DVKVTQSSRYLVKRTGEKVFLECVQDMDHENMFWYRQDPGLGLRLIYFSYDVKMKEKGDIPEGYSVSREKKERFSLILESASTNQTSMYLCASSSGGLGTDTQYFGPGTRLTVL.

This clone was seen once. The V gene is TRBV5-1, the J gene TRBJ2-3; 9 bases agree with TRBD1. Germline V lookup: CDR1 SGHRS, CDR2 YFSETQ. The CDR3 runs 19 residues. J gave up 0 bases and V 0 bases, and 11 bases lay outside the gene matches. CDR3 DNA sequence: TGCGCCAGCAGCTTGGCTAGGACAGGGGCGCCTTTTAGCACAGATACGCAGTATTTT. It codes for CASSLARTGAPFSTDTQYF. The whole variable domain, filled in from reference TRBV5-1 and TRBJ2-3, reads KAGVTQTPRYLIKTRGQQVTLSCSPISGHRSVSWYQQTPGQGLQFLFEYFSETQRNKGNFPGRFSGRQFSNSRSEMNVSTLELGDSALYLCASSLARTGAPFSTDTQYFGPGTRLTVL.

This chain connects TRBV6-5 to TRBJ2-1, with D hard to call. V was pared by 0 bases and J by 3 bases, with 9 bases between. CDR1 is MNHEY and CDR2 is SVGAGI in the germline V gene. CDR3 size: 15 residues. CDR3 amino acids: CASSYSLSDYNEQFF. CDR3 DNA sequence: TGTGCCAGCAGTTACTCGTTGTCGGACTACAATGAGCAGTTCTTC.

This clone was detected once. V usage is TRBV9 and J usage is TRBJ2-1, with 9 bases aligning to TRBD2. CDR3 length equals 17 residues. Trimming took 4 bases from V and 4 from J; bases not matched to a gene: 12. The V gene's germline CDR1 is SGDLS and CDR2 YYNGEE. CDR3 sequence reads: CASSPRIGLASYNEQFF. DNA of the CDR3: TGTGCCAGCAGCCCCAGGATTGGACTAGCGTCTTACAATGAGCAGTTCTTC.

The rearrangement uses TRBV9 and TRBJ2-5; 10 bases line up with TRBD1. The V segment lost 4 bases and the J segment 4 bases; nucleotides outside the gene matches: 10. The germline V gene has CDR1 SGDLS and CDR2 YYNGEE. The CDR3 has 16 residues. CDR3 residues: CASSRPGQGGLETQYF. In DNA, the CDR3 is TGTGCCAGCAGCCGACCCGGACAGGGGGGGTTAGAGACCCAGTACTTC.

This clone was seen a single time. The chain joins TRBV4-3 to TRBJ1-1; a possible D gene is TRBD1 (6 bases). V was trimmed by 2 bases and J by 1 base, leaving 17 bases between them. Germline CDR1 is LGHNA and CDR2 is YSLEER. The CDR3 is made up of 17 amino acids. As DNA, the CDR3 is TGCGCCAGCAGCCAAAAGGGGGGGCGTGAGGGGAACACTGAAGCTTTCTTT. Its protein is CASSQKGGREGNTEAFF.

This clone has more than one count but fewer than ten. V gene TRBV4-1 combines with J gene TRBJ1-3; perhaps TRBD1 as D (5 bases). V lost 3 bases and J 2 bases, leaving 17 bases between the germline ends. The CDR3 consists of 17 residues. The germline V gene has CDR1 MGHRA and CDR2 YSYEKL. This CDR3 reads CASSHPTGRGTGNTIYF. The CDR3 nucleotides read TGCGCCAGCAGCCACCCGACGGGGAGGGGAACTGGAAACACCATATATTTT.

This clone was recorded only once. This sequence joins TRBV19 and TRBJ2-3; TRBD2 matches at 16 bases. CDR1 is LNHDA and CDR2 is SQIVND in the germline V gene (reference sequence). J gave up 2 bases and V 6 bases, and 8 bases lay outside the gene matches. CDR3 length equals 18 residues. CDR3 loop: CASSGTSGRGRHTDTQYF. The CDR3 region has the DNA TGTGCCAGTAGCGGGACTAGCGGGAGGGGAAGACACACAGATACGCAGTATTTT.